Each of the 18 T cell receptor beta chains below was sequenced from the same sample in a study of graft-versus-host responses after intestinal transplantation. The method was immunoSEQ multiplex PCR; TCRdb's version includes in-frame clones alone and lacks a portion of them. The sample yields approximately 88,000 clones, about 94% seen once. The antigens of these receptors remain unknown. The specimen comprised unstimulated CD4+ T cells sorted from spleen or lymph node cells, sampled before transplant. Source of these receptors: a human donor who was the organ donor for an intestinal transplant.

The chain links TRBV11-1 to TRBJ2-7; D may be TRBD1 or TRBD2 (5 bases each). This CDR3 is built from 13 residues. The germline gives CDR1 SGHAT, CDR2 FQDESV (reference sequence). Trimming left V 5 bases short and J 3 bases short, with 11 bases between. CDR3 loop: CASSGRAGYEQYF. The CDR3 bases are TGTGCCAGCAGCGGCAGGGCGGGCTACGAGCAGTACTTC.

The chain couples TRBV6-6 to TRBJ1-1; TRBD1 aligns across 9 bases. Germline CDR1 and CDR2: MNHNY and SVGAGI (reference sequence). The trim removed 6 bases at V and 5 bases at J, leaving 10 bases unmatched. The CDR3 spans 15 residues. The DNA of the CDR3 is TGTGCCAGCAGGCCCGGGACAGGGAGGCTAACTGAAGCTTTCTTT. Encoded protein: CASRPGTGRLTEAFF.

As concerns this clone: Distinct nucleotide sequences in the sample also encode this CDR3. The chain couples TRBV2 to TRBJ1-2; the D is unclear. Trimming shortened V by 5 bases and J by 3 bases, and 10 bases separated the two germline ends. Germline values: CDR1 SNHLY, CDR2 FYNNEI. The CDR3 is made up of 13 amino acids. Here the CDR3 reads CASSPGQDYGYTF. The CDR3, as DNA: TGTGCCAGCAGTCCCGGGCAGGACTATGGCTACACCTTC.

The rearrangement joins TRBV28 to TRBJ2-6, with D possibly called TRBD1 or TRBD2 (5 bases each). CDR3 length: 16 residues. Germline CDR1 and CDR2: MDHEN and SYDVKM. The V end lost 7 bases, the J end lost 3 bases, and 16 bases lay between the germline ends. DNA of the CDR3: TGTGCCAGCAATGGGGTTCAGAGGGGTGGGGCCAACGTCCTGACTTTC. Protein: CASNGVQRGGANVLTF.

V is TRBV18 and J is TRBJ2-2; TRBD2 matches 7 bases. This CDR3 contains 15 residues. V shed 0 bases and J 7 bases; nucleotides not matched to a gene: 5. Germline V gene lookup returns CDR1 KGHSH and CDR2 LQKENI. The CDR3: CASSPPPGRVGELFF. DNA for the CDR3: TGTGCCAGCTCACCACCGCCAGGGAGGGTCGGGGAGCTGTTTTTT. The variable domain in full, with the rest retrieved from reference TRBV18 and TRBJ2-2, is NAGVMQNPRHLVRRRGQEARLRCSPMKGHSHVYWYRQLPEEGLKFMVYLQKENIIDESGMPKERFSAEFPKEGPSILRIQQVVRGDSAAYFCASSPPPGRVGELFFGEGSRLTVL.

The rearrangement links TRBV6-1 to TRBJ2-5, with TRBD1 matching over 7 bases. This CDR3 contains 15 residues. The germline V gene encodes CDR1 MNHNS and CDR2 SASEGT. V shed 1 base and J 1 base; nucleotides not matched to a gene: 3. The CDR3 spells CASSEGAGGQETQYF. CDR3 in DNA: TGTGCCAGCAGTGAAGGGGCAGGGGGCCAAGAGACCCAGTACTTC.

This chain joins TRBV7-2 and TRBJ2-7, with 9 bases aligning to TRBD1. CDR3 length: 14 amino acids. J gave up 3 bases and V 4 bases, and 4 bases lay outside the gene matches. Germline V gives CDR1 SGHTA, CDR2 FQGNSA. The CDR3 nucleotides are TGTGCCAGCAGCTCGGACAGGGGAGGCTACGAGCAGTACTTC. Translation: CASSSDRGGYEQYF.

This chain joins TRBV7-2 and TRBJ2-5, with D maybe TRBD2 (6 bases). This CDR3 spans 13 amino acids. Trimming pared 4 bases from V and 2 bases from J, leaving 8 bases between. The germline V gene has CDR1 SGHTA and CDR2 FQGNSA. CDR3 coding DNA: TGTGCCAGCAGCTACGGGGGTCAAGAGACCCAGTACTTC. Amino acid sequence: CASSYGGQETQYF.

The J gene is TRBJ1-1, the V gene TRBV7-9; D remains unclear. Germline assignment: CDR1 SEHNR and CDR2 FQNEAQ (reference sequence). The CDR3 totals 14 residues. V lost 5 bases to trimming and J lost 0 bases, with 10 bases between them. CDR3 region: CASSPRAMNTEAFF. The CDR3 coding sequence is TGTGCCAGCAGCCCCCGGGCCATGAACACTGAAGCTTTCTTT. Full variable domain (remainder filled in from reference TRBV7-9 and TRBJ1-1): DTGVSQNPRHKITKRGQNVTFRCDPISEHNRLYWYRQTLGQGPEFLTYFQNEAQLEKSRLLSDRFSAERPKGSFSTLEIQRTEQGDSAMYLCASSPRAMNTEAFFGQGTRLTVV.

This chain joins TRBV6-6 and TRBJ2-7; TRBD1 matches 7 bases. Looked up from germline, CDR1 is MNHNY and CDR2 is SVGAGI (reference sequence). V gave up 2 bases and J gave up 3 bases; unmatched junction bases: 4. This CDR3 spans 14 amino acids. In nucleotides, the CDR3 is TGTGCCAGCAGTTACCGCGCAGGGGGCTACGAGCAGTACTTC. Its protein product is CASSYRAGGYEQYF.

J is TRBJ1-6 and V is TRBV28, with TRBD1 matching 8 bases. The CDR3 runs to 15 residues. V lost 5 bases and J lost 7; bases outside the gene matches: 7. CDR1 is MDHEN, CDR2 SYDVKM, per germline. This CDR3 is CASSPPDRGNSPLHF. The CDR3 DNA reads TGTGCCAGCAGTCCACCCGACAGGGGAAATTCACCCCTCCACTTT.

The chain carries TRBV6-6 and TRBJ2-2, with 10 bases aligning to TRBD1. J gave up 2 bases and V 5 bases, and 5 bases lay outside the gene matches. Germline lookup yields CDR1 MNHNY and CDR2 SVGAGI (reference sequence). This CDR3 is 16 amino acids long. The CDR3 sequence is CASSQPTGGNTGELFF. Here the CDR3 DNA reads TGTGCCAGCAGTCAACCGACAGGGGGCAACACCGGGGAGCTGTTTTTT.

The gene calls are TRBV28 and TRBJ2-2, with D possibly being TRBD1 (6 bases). This CDR3 is built from 15 residues. With 5 bases removed from V and 7 bases from J, the gap between germline ends came to 17 bases. Germline-derived CDR1 and CDR2 are MDHEN and SYDVKM. CDR3: CASSPSVGHFGELFF. The CDR3 nucleotides are TGTGCCAGCAGTCCCTCCGTGGGACACTTCGGGGAGCTGTTTTTT.

This clone was detected once. The chain couples TRBV6-1 to TRBJ1-6, with D unresolved. The CDR3 consists of 15 residues. CDR1 and CDR2 (germline): MNHNS, SASEGT. Trimming took 4 bases from V and 3 from J, leaving 10 bases between them. CDR3 sequence: CASSVSGSYNSPLHF. CDR3 bases: TGTGCCAGCAGTGTAAGCGGGAGCTATAATTCACCCCTCCACTTT.

The chain's CDR3 is CASSPGLSNSYEQYF. CDR3 DNA sequence: TGTGCCAGCTCACCGGGACTATCCAACTCCTACGAGCAGTACTTC. V is TRBV18 and J is TRBJ2-7; 7 nucleotides align to TRBD2. The ends lost 3 bases at V and 0 bases at J; junction bases unmatched: 5. The germline V gene has CDR1 KGHSH and CDR2 LQKENI. CDR3 length: 15 residues.

The chain is built from TRBV11-2 and TRBJ2-7; D possibly corresponds to TRBD1 (6 bases). Germline assignment: CDR1 SGHAT and CDR2 FQNNGV. The CDR3 loop spans 14 amino acids. V was shortened by 5 bases and J by 2 bases, with 13 bases between the two germline ends. The CDR3 reads CASSISDSTYEQYF. The CDR3 region has the DNA TGTGCCAGCAGCATCTCGGACAGTACCTACGAGCAGTACTTC.

In this sample, this clone turned up once. The gene calls are TRBV6-5 and TRBJ1-1; perhaps TRBD1 as D (6 bases). V gave up 2 bases and J gave up 5 bases, with 12 bases separating them. Germline V gives CDR1 MNHEY, CDR2 SVGAGI. CDR3 length: 14 residues. The DNA of the CDR3 is TGTGCCAGCAGTTACCAGGGGCCTATGACTGAAGCTTTCTTT. Translation: CASSYQGPMTEAFF.

V and J are TRBV2 and TRBJ1-1, with a possible D match to TRBD1 (6 bases). The V gene's germline CDR1 is SNHLY and CDR2 FYNNEI. The CDR3 totals 15 residues. The V and J ends lost 3 bases and 1 base respectively, with 12 bases between them. The chain's CDR3 is CASSDPGVRNTEAFF. For the CDR3, the DNA is TGTGCCAGCAGTGATCCAGGGGTCCGGAACACTGAAGCTTTCTTT.